These 3 T cell receptor beta chains came from one sample sequenced in a study of blood T cell repertoires in COVID-19. Sequencing was performed with immunoSEQ multiplex PCR; in TCRdb, only in-frame clones are kept and a portion is missing. The sample holds 250,000 to 300,000 clones; less than 90% are singletons and the top ten take about 4.5%. The sequencing sample was made of peripheral blood. These receptors came from a man between 60 and 70 years old who had recovered from COVID-19.

V is TRBV5-4 and J is TRBJ2-7, with D unresolved. The V gene's germline CDR1 is SGHNT and CDR2 YYREEE (reference sequence). The V end lost 0 bases, the J end lost 5 bases, and 12 bases lay between the germline ends. The CDR3 is 14 amino acids. The CDR3 here is CASSLAPLVDEQYF. The CDR3 DNA reads TGTGCCAGCAGCTTGGCCCCTCTAGTTGACGAGCAGTACTTC.

This clone was found once. V and J are TRBV27 and TRBJ2-7; TRBD1 matches 8 bases. CDR3 size: 15 residues. Germline V CDR1 and CDR2: MNHEY, SMNVEV (reference sequence). Losses at the gene ends were 5 bases for V and 0 bases for J; bases not matched to a gene: 6. The DNA of the CDR3 is TGTGCCAGCAGTCCACAGGACAGGGTCTCCTACGAGCAGTACTTC. Translated: CASSPQDRVSYEQYF.

This clone has only a few counts. The chain uses TRBV5-4 and TRBJ2-7, with 7 nucleotides matching TRBD1. The germline V gene has CDR1 SGHNT and CDR2 YYREEE (reference sequence). This CDR3 comprises 15 residues. V was clipped by 4 bases and J by 0 bases; unmatched bases: 7. The CDR3 DNA is TGTGCCAGCAGCGCCCGACAGGGATCCTCCTACGAGCAGTACTTC. The encoded protein is CASSARQGSSYEQYF.